The 31 T cell receptor beta chains presented below share a single source sample, sequenced in a study of T-cell reconstitution after alpha-beta-depleted transplantation in children. During its preparation, the TCRbeta library received unique molecular identifiers. TCRdb used MiXCR to reprocess the PCR reads, holding one entry per CDR3 protein. The sample includes some 250,000 distinct CDR3 sequences, more than 10% of them seen just once. The starting material was PBMCs from the stem cell graft donor, obtained from the stem cell graft. All receptors derive from a human donor who donated a stem cell graft to a child with acute lymphoblastic leukemia.

As for this clonotype: A much larger clonotype is one base distant, so this may be a read error. The rearrangement links TRBV7-2 to TRBJ2-2, with 7 positions matching TRBD2. CDR1 and CDR2 from the germline V gene are SGHTA and FQGNSA. This CDR3 has 15 amino acids. CDR3 sequence reads: CASSLRLAVAGEVFF. The CDR3 nucleotides are TGTGCCAGCAGCTTACGGCTAGCGGTAGCCGGGGAGGTGTTTTTT.

This clonotype has at least ten counts. This chain links TRBV6-1 with TRBJ1-1; TRBD1 agrees at 9 bases. The CDR3 loop spans 14 amino acids. Germline V gene lookup returns CDR1 MNHNS and CDR2 SASEGT. Trimming at V came to 6 bases and at J to 9 bases, leaving 11 bases not matched to a gene. Here the CDR3 reads CASSKKGTGSKAFF. The CDR3 bases are TGTGCCAGCAGCAAGAAAGGGACAGGGAGTAAAGCTTTCTTT.

This clonotype was recorded at least ten times. The chain couples TRBV5-6 to TRBJ2-7, with TRBD1 matching over 7 bases. The V gene end was trimmed by 5 bases and the J gene end by 5 bases; junction bases not matched to a gene: 7. Germline V CDR1 and CDR2: SGHDT, YYEEEE. The CDR3 has 13 amino acids. This chain's CDR3 is CASRPTGTDEQYF. CDR3 in DNA: TGTGCCAGCAGACCGACAGGGACGGACGAGCAGTACTTC.

Many counts were recorded for this clonotype. The chain uses TRBV9 and TRBJ2-1; D might be TRBD1 (5 bases). V was cut by 4 bases and J by 10 bases, with 18 bases left in between. The CDR3 is 14 amino acids. Germline values: CDR1 SGDLS, CDR2 YYNGEE. The CDR3 DNA reads TGTGCCAGCAGCCCTTCCCTTGGGGCTCCCGAGCAGTTCTTC. Translated: CASSPSLGAPEQFF. The full variable domain, its missing parts supplied by reference TRBV9 and TRBJ2-1, is DSGVTQTPKHLITATGQRVTLRCSPRSGDLSVYWYQQSLDQGLQFLIQYYNGEERAKGNILERFSAQQFPDLHSELNLSSLELGDSALYFCASSPSLGAPEQFFGPGTRLTVL.

This clonotype has at least ten counts. The chain carries TRBV5-1 and TRBJ1-1; TRBD1 is a possible D gene (5 bases). Germline V gene sequence: CDR1 SGHRS, CDR2 YFSETQ. This CDR3 is built from 13 residues. V lost 6 bases to trimming and J lost 6 bases, with 15 bases between them. CDR3 DNA sequence: TGCGCCAGCAACTGGGACCAAACTCCTGAAGCTTTCTTT. It is translated as CASNWDQTPEAFF. The variable domain in full, with the rest retrieved from reference TRBV5-1 and TRBJ1-1, is KAGVTQTPRYLIKTRGQQVTLSCSPISGHRSVSWYQQTPGQGLQFLFEYFSETQRNKGNFPGRFSGRQFSNSRSEMNVSTLELGDSALYLCASNWDQTPEAFFGQGTRLTVV.

Details on this clonotype: A read error may produce the germline difference seen at one junction end. This chain joins TRBV20-1 and TRBJ1-3, with D uncertain. In germline, CDR1 is DFQATT, CDR2 SNEGSKA (reference sequence). The CDR3 contains 16 residues. CDR3 DNA sequence: TGCTGTGCTAGAGTTCCCGGCCAGGACGGTGGAAACACCACATATTTT. It codes for CCARVPGQDGGNTTYF.

This clonotype was counted many times. The CDR3 DNA sequence: TGTGCCAGCAGCTTGGGACGTGAACCCCTCCACTTT. It codes for CASSLGREPLHF. The chain uses TRBV7-9 and TRBJ1-6, with D possibly matching TRBD1 (5 bases). Trimming stripped 3 bases from V and 12 bases from J, with 9 bases between. CDR1 and CDR2 (germline): SEHNR, FQNEAQ (reference sequence). The CDR3 length is 12 residues. The variable domain in full, completed from reference TRBV7-9 and TRBJ1-6, reads DTGVSQNPRHKITKRGQNVTFRCDPISEHNRLYWYRQTLGQGPEFLTYFQNEAQLEKSRLLSDRFSAERPKGSFSTLEIQRTEQGDSAMYLCASSLGREPLHFGNGTRLTVT.

Many counts were recorded for this clonotype. This sequence joins TRBV3-1 and TRBJ2-5; D unresolved. CDR1 is LGHDT, CDR2 YNNKEL, per germline (reference sequence). V was pared by 4 bases and J by 3 bases, with 12 bases between. The CDR3 sequence is 14 residues long. CDR3 region: CASSRRHNEETQYF. CDR3 nucleotide sequence: TGTGCCAGCAGCCGTCGACATAACGAAGAGACCCAGTACTTC.

Many counts were recorded for this clonotype. The V and J genes are TRBV20-1 and TRBJ2-7; maybe TRBD1 (6 bases). CDR1 DFQATT and CDR2 SNEGSKA come from the germline V gene (reference sequence). Trimming removed 4 bases at V and 0 bases at J, with 10 bases between. This CDR3 contains 13 residues. CDR3 DNA: TGCAGTGCTATCGGGACACCCTCCTACGAGCAGTACTTC. It translates to CSAIGTPSYEQYF.

The gene calls are TRBV12-3 or TRBV12-4 and TRBJ1-5, with D possibly TRBD1 on 5 matching bases. V shed 5 bases and J shed 4 bases, with 9 bases lying between them. This CDR3 is 13 amino acids long. As DNA, the CDR3 is TGTGCCAGCAGTGGGGGGGTAAATCAGCCCCAGCATTTT. Protein product: CASSGGVNQPQHF.

The genes are TRBV19 and TRBJ1-1, with a possible D match to TRBD1 (5 bases). CDR1 is LNHDA, CDR2 SQIVND, per germline (reference sequence). The CDR3 spans 14 residues. Trimming left V 1 base short and J 4 bases short, with 10 bases between. CDR3 nucleotide sequence: TGTGCCAGTAGTATAGCCGGGGGAGTCACTGAAGCTTTCTTT. Translation gives CASSIAGGVTEAFF. Drawing the rest from reference TRBV19 and TRBJ1-1, the complete variable domain is DGGITQSPKYLFRKEGQNVTLSCEQNLNHDAMYWYRQDPGQGLRLIYYSQIVNDFQKGDIAEGYSVSREKKESFPLTVTSAQKNPTAFYLCASSIAGGVTEAFFGQGTRLTVV.

This clonotype was observed many times. The rearrangement joins TRBV10-2 to TRBJ1-6, with 12 nucleotides matching TRBD1. Germline CDR1 is WSHSY and CDR2 is SAAADI. CDR3 length: 16 amino acids. The V gene end was trimmed by 6 bases and the J gene end by 18 bases; junction bases not matched to a gene: 18. The CDR3 nucleotides read TGCGCCAGCAGCGATTGGGGAGGGACAGGGGGCGCGAAAAACCACTTT. Translation: CASSDWGGTGGAKNHF.

This clonotype was observed at least ten times. This chain links TRBV20-1 with TRBJ2-7; TRBD2 aligns across 8 bases. Germline CDR1 reads DFQATT; CDR2 reads SNEGSKA (reference sequence). With 0 bases clipped from V and 3 bases from J, the junction kept 4 bases outside the gene matches. The CDR3 is 14 amino acids. CDR3 sequence (DNA): TGCAGTGCTAGAGACGGGAGGGCCGACTACGAGCAGTACTTC. Its protein product is CSARDGRADYEQYF.

The V call is TRBV14, the J call TRBJ2-7; D unresolved. CDR1 is SGHDN and CDR2 is FVKESK in the germline V gene. The V end was cut by 6 bases, the J end by 3 bases, with 9 bases between. This CDR3 spans 12 amino acids. The CDR3 sequence: CASRPDGYEQYF. The CDR3 DNA follows: TGTGCCAGCAGACCGGACGGCTACGAGCAGTACTTC.

In the case of this clonotype: A much larger clone sits a single nucleotide away, making a read error possible. V usage is TRBV7-6 and J usage is TRBJ1-5, with D perhaps TRBD1 (6 bases). V lost 3 bases to trimming and J lost 6 bases, with 15 bases between them. Germline CDR1 and CDR2: SGHVS and FNYEAQ. This CDR3 has 15 amino acids. CDR3 DNA sequence: TGTGCCAGCAGCTTCGGGGCAGGGGTCGGTCAGCCCCAGCATTTT. Translating it yields CASSFGAGVGQPQHF.

This clonotype was found many times. The J gene is TRBJ2-7, the V gene TRBV20-1; the D gene is possibly TRBD2 (5 bases). The CDR3 is 14 residues long. V lost 2 bases, J lost 6 bases, and 17 bases lay in between. Germline V gene lookup returns CDR1 DFQATT and CDR2 SNEGSKA (reference sequence). CDR3: CSARSRAGNSEQYF. CDR3 in DNA: TGCAGTGCTAGATCGCGGGCAGGCAACTCCGAGCAGTACTTC.

The sample holds many counts of this clonotype. V usage is TRBV5-6 and J usage is TRBJ2-7; TRBD1 matches at 9 bases. Germline V lookup: CDR1 SGHDT, CDR2 YYEEEE. Trimming took 4 bases from V and 5 from J; bases not matched to a gene: 16. The CDR3 runs 17 residues. CDR3 sequence: CASSHLGDRDGRDEQYF. In DNA form, the CDR3 reads TGTGCCAGCAGCCACCTAGGGGACAGGGATGGCAGGGACGAGCAGTACTTC.

This clonotype was seen repeatedly, ten times or more. The rearrangement uses TRBV6-2 or TRBV6-3 and TRBJ2-5; D ambiguous. This CDR3 is 12 amino acids long. In germline, CDR1 is MNHEY, CDR2 SVGEGT. V lost 4 bases to trimming and J lost 7 bases, with 10 bases between them. CDR3 DNA sequence: TGTGCCAGCAGTTCGACAATTAGGACCCAGTACTTC. The encoded protein is CASSSTIRTQYF.

This clonotype was counted at least ten times. The V and J genes are TRBV12-3 or TRBV12-4 and TRBJ2-5; TRBD2 is a possible D gene (6 bases). The CDR3 loop spans 13 amino acids. Trimming left V 5 bases short and J 7 bases short, with 14 bases between. CDR3 region: CASSAGRKGTQYF. The CDR3 DNA follows: TGTGCCAGCAGTGCCGGGAGAAAGGGGACCCAGTACTTC.

This clonotype was found many times. The chain joins TRBV20-1 to TRBJ1-1; a possible D gene is TRBD1 (6 bases). With 0 bases removed from V and 3 bases from J, the gap between germline ends came to 17 bases. The CDR3 has 16 amino acids. The germline V gene encodes CDR1 DFQATT and CDR2 SNEGSKA (reference sequence). The CDR3 DNA reads as TGCAGTGCTAGAGATCGGGGGACAATCCCATACACTGAAGCTTTCTTT. Translating it yields CSARDRGTIPYTEAFF.

This chain joins TRBV5-5 and TRBJ1-2; D gene ambiguous. Germline V CDR1 and CDR2: SGHKS, YYEKEE (reference sequence). V dropped 0 bases and J dropped 4 bases, with 7 bases sitting between them. This CDR3 region has 13 residues. The CDR3 loop reads CASSLELLYGYTF. In DNA, the CDR3 is TGTGCCAGCAGCTTGGAGCTCCTCTATGGCTACACCTTC.

This clonotype appeared many times. The chain is built from TRBV29-1 and TRBJ2-3, with D unclear. Germline V lookup: CDR1 SQVTM, CDR2 ANQGSEA. Trimming removed 1 base at V and 2 bases at J, with 10 bases between. The CDR3 is made up of 14 amino acids. CDR3 coding DNA: TGCAGCGTTGAAGGGGTGTTACACACAGATACGCAGTATTTT. It codes for CSVEGVLHTDTQYF.

This clonotype was recorded at least ten times. The rearrangement links TRBV11-2 to TRBJ1-6; TRBD1 matches at 7 bases. There are 16 residues in the CDR3. Germline V gene data show CDR1 as SGHAT and CDR2 as FQNNGV. V lost 5 bases to trimming and J lost 2 bases; unmatched junction nucleotides: 6. The CDR3 DNA reads as TGTGCCAGCAGCCTACAGGGGTCCCCCTATAATTCACCCCTCCACTTT. It codes for CASSLQGSPYNSPLHF.

This clonotype was seen at least ten times. The rearrangement links TRBV20-1 to TRBJ1-2, with a weak D call TRBD1 (5 bases). V shed 5 bases and J shed 2 bases, with 12 bases lying between them. Per germline, CDR1 DFQATT and CDR2 SNEGSKA (reference sequence). This CDR3 spans 13 amino acids. For the CDR3, the DNA is TGCAGTGCTCCCATCCGGGGGAACTATGGCTACACCTTC. Its translation: CSAPIRGNYGYTF.

This rearrangement joins TRBV28 to TRBJ2-7; D is uncertain. Germline CDR1 is MDHEN and CDR2 is SYDVKM. Trimming removed 0 bases from V and 0 bases from J, with 9 bases in between. CDR3 size: 15 residues. DNA for the CDR3: TGTGCCAGCAGTTTATGGGCGGTTAGCTCCTACGAGCAGTACTTC. Translating gives CASSLWAVSSYEQYF. Using reference TRBV28 and TRBJ2-7 for the parts outside the CDR3, the full variable domain is DVKVTQSSRYLVKRTGEKVFLECVQDMDHENMFWYRQDPGLGLRLIYFSYDVKMKEKGDIPEGYSVSREKKERFSLILESASTNQTSMYLCASSLWAVSSYEQYFGPGTRLTVT.

This clonotype was seen many times. V usage is TRBV7-2 and J usage is TRBJ2-7, with 9 nucleotides matching TRBD1. The CDR3 totals 16 residues. CDR1 is SGHTA, CDR2 FQGNSA, per germline. V dropped 5 bases and J dropped 4; count of bases not matched to a gene: 12. CDR3 protein: CASSAYRGLAMYEQYF. CDR3 bases: TGTGCCAGCAGCGCATACAGGGGGCTCGCCATGTACGAGCAGTACTTC.

The sample holds many counts of this clonotype. The chain combines TRBV7-9 with TRBJ1-4; no firm D call. V dropped 5 bases and J dropped 0 bases, with 16 bases sitting between them. CDR1 and CDR2 (germline): SEHNR, FQNEAQ (reference sequence). The CDR3 totals 17 residues. CDR3 residues: CASSGSGLPATNEKLFF. The CDR3 region has the DNA TGTGCCAGCAGCGGCTCCGGCCTCCCTGCAACTAATGAAAAACTGTTTTTT.

V usage is TRBV19 and J usage is TRBJ2-7; possibly TRBD2 for D (6 bases). This CDR3 contains 16 residues. Germline V gene sequence: CDR1 LNHDA, CDR2 SQIVND (reference sequence). Trimming took off 0 bases at V and 6 bases at J, with 18 bases between the two ends. CDR3 coding DNA: TGTGCCAGTAGTATAGAGGGACCATCAGGGAGGTGCGAGCAGTACTTC. This encodes CASSIEGPSGRCEQYF.

The count of this clonotype is one. J is TRBJ1-1 and V is TRBV6-2 or TRBV6-3, with a weak D call TRBD1 (5 bases). CDR1 and CDR2 from the germline V gene are MNHEY and SVGEGT. The CDR3 runs to 12 residues. V was cut by 6 bases and J by 8 bases, with 13 bases left in between. CDR3 amino acids: CASRAGRSEAFF. CDR3 bases: TGTGCCAGCAGGGCGGGACGGTCGGAAGCTTTCTTT.

This clonotype was observed many times. CDR3 DNA sequence: TGCAGCGTTGAACCGGCGACCCAAGTCGCCTATGGCTACACCTTC. It encodes CSVEPATQVAYGYTF. This chain connects TRBV29-1 to TRBJ1-2; D not certain. The CDR3 consists of 15 residues. V was clipped by 2 bases and J by 4 bases, with 17 bases between them. Germline-derived CDR1 and CDR2 are SQVTM and ANQGSEA.

This clonotype was picked up a small number of times. The rearrangement uses TRBV7-2 and TRBJ2-1, with TRBD2 matching over 15 bases. J was trimmed by 7 bases and V by 7 bases; bases with no gene match: 8. Germline V gene data show CDR1 as SGHTA and CDR2 as FQGNSA. CDR3 length: 16 residues. The DNA of the CDR3 is TGTGCCAGCACTGGACTAGCGGGGGGGCTAGGGAATGAGCAGTTCTTC. It translates to CASTGLAGGLGNEQFF.